These T cell receptor beta chains were read from a single sample in a study of CD8 T cells in Susac syndrome. TCRdb ran MiXCR on the immunoSEQ multiplex PCR reads and lists one entry per CDR3 protein. This repertoire shows 250,000 to 300,000 distinct CDR3 sequences, around 84% found once; its top ten account for 0.095% to 0.14%. Sequencing was done on a sample of CD8+ T cells from PBMCs. These receptors came from a human donor with multiple sclerosis. Both conserved end residues are part of each CDR3. The order of the fields is J gene, V gene, D gene, clone size, CDR3 protein, CDR3 DNA. D genes are given only for firm matches. The size entry is marked missing in some rows and otherwise reads once, few, many or a size class.

J gene: TRBJ1-2
V gene: TRBV9
D gene: .
clone size: once
CDR3 protein: CASSHGPNSNYGYTF
CDR3 DNA: TGTGCCAGCAGCCATGGCCCCAATTCTAACTATGGCTACACCTTC

J gene: TRBJ2-3
V gene: TRBV4-1
D gene: TRBD1
clone size: .
CDR3 protein: CASSQEDRDPSDTQYF
CDR3 DNA: TGCGCCAGCAGCCAAGAGGACAGGGACCCTTCAGATACGCAGTATTTT

J gene: TRBJ1-4
V gene: TRBV27
D gene: TRBD1
clone size: .
CDR3 protein: CASSDRDSNEKLFF
CDR3 DNA: TGTGCCAGCAGTGACCGGGACAGTAATGAAAAACTGTTTTTT

J gene: TRBJ2-1
V gene: TRBV9
D gene: .
clone size: .
CDR3 protein: CASSGAHEQFF
CDR3 DNA: TGTGCCAGCAGCGGGGCCCATGAGCAGTTCTTC

J gene: TRBJ2-7
V gene: TRBV7-9
D gene: TRBD1
clone size: .
CDR3 protein: CASSSTGWDYEQYF
CDR3 DNA: TGTGCCAGCAGCTCGACAGGGTGGGACTACGAGCAGTACTTC

J gene: TRBJ1-2
V gene: TRBV7-9
D gene: .
clone size: .
CDR3 protein: CASRQPEGLGYTF
CDR3 DNA: TGTGCCAGCAGGCAACCCGAAGGGCTCGGCTACACCTTC

J gene: TRBJ2-5
V gene: TRBV21-1
D gene: .
clone size: .
CDR3 protein: CASTKTRRILRQETQYF
CDR3 DNA: TGTGCCAGCACCAAAACCCGCCGCATTCTCCGCCAAGAGACCCAGTACTTC

J gene: TRBJ2-5
V gene: TRBV27
D gene: .
clone size: .
CDR3 protein: CASSFIFGEETQYF
CDR3 DNA: TGTGCCAGCAGTTTCATCTTCGGGGAAGAGACCCAGTACTTC

J gene: TRBJ2-1
V gene: TRBV28
D gene: .
clone size: .
CDR3 protein: CASSFLVSSSNNEQFF
CDR3 DNA: TGTGCCAGCAGTTTTTTGGTCTCATCATCCAACAATGAGCAGTTCTTC

J gene: TRBJ1-5
V gene: TRBV12-3/TRBV12-4
D gene: TRBD1
clone size: .
CDR3 protein: CASSPGTVSNQPQHF
CDR3 DNA: TGTGCCAGCAGCCCAGGGACAGTTAGCAATCAGCCCCAGCATTTT

J gene: TRBJ2-1
V gene: TRBV27
D gene: TRBD2
clone size: .
CDR3 protein: CASSFRLAGGPAEQFF
CDR3 DNA: TGTGCCAGCAGTTTCCGACTAGCGGGAGGGCCCGCTGAGCAGTTCTTC

J gene: TRBJ2-2
V gene: TRBV7-9
D gene: .
clone size: .
CDR3 protein: CASNDRRITGELFF
CDR3 DNA: TGTGCCAGCAACGACCGACGTATCACCGGGGAGCTGTTTTTT

J gene: TRBJ2-5
V gene: TRBV14
D gene: .
clone size: .
CDR3 protein: CASSQMLSGSQETQYF
CDR3 DNA: TGTGCCAGCAGCCAGATGTTAAGCGGCAGCCAAGAGACCCAGTACTTC

J gene: TRBJ2-1
V gene: TRBV6-1
D gene: TRBD2
clone size: few
CDR3 protein: CASNPTSGSHEQFF
CDR3 DNA: TGTGCCAGCAACCCGACTAGCGGGAGCCATGAGCAGTTCTTC

J gene: TRBJ2-7
V gene: TRBV7-8
D gene: TRBD1
clone size: .
CDR3 protein: CASSLEGDSLYYEQYF
CDR3 DNA: TGTGCCAGCAGCTTAGAGGGGGACAGCCTATACTACGAGCAGTACTTC

J gene: TRBJ1-5
V gene: TRBV7-8
D gene: .
clone size: .
CDR3 protein: CASSLQGVSNQPQHF
CDR3 DNA: TGTGCCAGCAGCCTTCAAGGCGTTAGCAATCAGCCCCAGCATTTT

J gene: TRBJ1-4
V gene: TRBV28
D gene: .
clone size: .
CDR3 protein: CASSPGRPATNEKLFF
CDR3 DNA: TGTGCCAGCAGCCCCGGACGCCCTGCAACTAATGAAAAACTGTTTTTT

J gene: TRBJ2-1
V gene: TRBV27
D gene: .
clone size: few
CDR3 protein: CASSLEGYNEQFF
CDR3 DNA: TGTGCCAGCAGTTTGGAAGGATACAATGAGCAGTTCTTC

J gene: TRBJ1-1
V gene: TRBV11-2
D gene: TRBD1
clone size: .
CDR3 protein: CASSLVGTGSSMNTEAFF
CDR3 DNA: TGTGCCAGCAGCTTAGTTGGGACAGGGTCTTCGATGAACACTGAAGCTTTCTTT

J gene: TRBJ2-1
V gene: TRBV2
D gene: .
clone size: few
CDR3 protein: CASSTTGLNEQFF
CDR3 DNA: TGTGCCAGCAGTACGACAGGACTCAATGAGCAGTTCTTC

J gene: TRBJ1-2
V gene: TRBV27
D gene: TRBD1
clone size: .
CDR3 protein: CASRLGTGGTYGYTF
CDR3 DNA: TGTGCCAGCAGATTGGGGACAGGGGGAACATATGGCTACACCTTC

J gene: TRBJ2-5
V gene: TRBV19
D gene: .
clone size: .
CDR3 protein: CATSLPGLEETQYF
CDR3 DNA: TGTGCCACCTCCTTGCCGGGACTGGAAGAGACCCAGTACTTC

J gene: TRBJ2-3
V gene: TRBV5-1
D gene: .
clone size: .
CDR3 protein: CASSWGQSSTDTQYF
CDR3 DNA: TGCGCCAGCAGCTGGGGACAATCTAGCACAGATACGCAGTATTTT

J gene: TRBJ2-7
V gene: TRBV27
D gene: .
clone size: .
CDR3 protein: CASSYGPRDEQYF
CDR3 DNA: TGTGCCAGCAGTTATGGACCACGGGACGAGCAGTACTTC

J gene: TRBJ1-1
V gene: TRBV27
D gene: .
clone size: .
CDR3 protein: CASSLPGQNTEAFF
CDR3 DNA: TGTGCCAGCAGTTTACCGGGACAGAACACTGAAGCTTTCTTT

J gene: TRBJ2-1
V gene: TRBV27
D gene: .
clone size: .
CDR3 protein: CTSSLLGTPGDEQFF
CDR3 DNA: TGTACCAGCAGTTTATTGGGCACCCCGGGGGATGAGCAGTTCTTC

J gene: TRBJ1-6
V gene: TRBV5-4
D gene: .
clone size: once
CDR3 protein: CASSLGRENSPLHF
CDR3 DNA: TGTGCCAGCAGCTTGGGGAGGGAAAATTCACCCCTCCACTTT

J gene: TRBJ2-1
V gene: TRBV27
D gene: .
clone size: .
CDR3 protein: CASSLGGWGYNEQFF
CDR3 DNA: TGTGCCAGCAGTTTAGGCGGGTGGGGATACAATGAGCAGTTCTTC

J gene: TRBJ2-1
V gene: TRBV5-6
D gene: TRBD2
clone size: .
CDR3 protein: CASSLGGSGNWDEQFF
CDR3 DNA: TGTGCCAGCAGCTTGGGGGGTAGCGGGAATTGGGATGAGCAGTTCTTC

J gene: TRBJ2-7
V gene: TRBV27
D gene: .
clone size: .
CDR3 protein: CASRSTGYEQYF
CDR3 DNA: TGTGCCAGCAGATCCACAGGGTACGAGCAGTACTTC

J gene: TRBJ2-3
V gene: TRBV25-1
D gene: .
clone size: .
CDR3 protein: CASRLGGIEDTQYF
CDR3 DNA: TGTGCCAGCAGACTCGGCGGTATTGAGGATACGCAGTATTTT

J gene: TRBJ2-7
V gene: TRBV4-2
D gene: .
clone size: .
CDR3 protein: CASSSGTANYEQYF
CDR3 DNA: TGTGCCAGCAGCTCCGGGACTGCAAACTACGAGCAGTACTTC

J gene: TRBJ2-5
V gene: TRBV28
D gene: .
clone size: once
CDR3 protein: CASSFPRIQETQYF
CDR3 DNA: TGTGCCAGCAGTTTCCCTAGAATACAAGAGACCCAGTACTTC

J gene: TRBJ1-5
V gene: TRBV6-1
D gene: .
clone size: few
CDR3 protein: CASTHTSSNQPQHF
CDR3 DNA: TGTGCCAGCACCCATACCTCTAGCAATCAGCCCCAGCATTTT

J gene: TRBJ2-1
V gene: TRBV30
D gene: .
clone size: .
CDR3 protein: CAWSDRSSYNEQFF
CDR3 DNA: TGTGCCTGGAGTGACAGGAGCTCCTACAATGAGCAGTTCTTC